The 20 T cell receptor beta chains reported below all come from one sample, sequenced in a study of blood T cells in healthy people across ages. Primers used in a second PCR of roughly 6 to 11 cycles were a sample-barcoded 5' primer and a J-beta primer mix. In TCRdb, the 5' RACE reads were re-called with MiXCR into one record per CDR3 protein. The sample holds around 800,000 distinct CDR3 sequences, around 62% seen once. Sequenced input: blood. Source of these receptors: a man younger than 45 in good health.

This clonotype was counted once. This chain links TRBV5-8 with TRBJ2-4; weak D call: TRBD1 (6 bases). The better agreement between TRBJ2-7 and the DNA end casts doubt on the J call. Germline V CDR1 and CDR2: SGHTS, YDEGEE. The CDR3 is made up of 14 amino acids. CDR3 bases: TGTGCCAGCAGCTTACGGACAGATCGCTACGAGCAGTACTTC. As protein: CASSLRTDRYEQYF.

V usage is TRBV12-5 and J usage is TRBJ1-2, with 7 bases lining up with TRBD1. This CDR3 is built from 15 residues. Germline CDR1 and CDR2: LGHNT and FRNRAP. The V and J ends lost 6 bases and 5 bases, in that order; junction bases with no gene match: 12. The CDR3 is CASGRSGGETYGYTF. The CDR3 bases are TGTGCTAGTGGCCGCTCAGGGGGTGAAACTTATGGCTACACCTTC.

The chain employs TRBV9 and TRBJ1-2; a possible D gene is TRBD1 (5 bases). The germline gives CDR1 SGDLS, CDR2 YYNGEE. Trimming pared 3 bases from V and 0 bases from J, leaving 12 bases between. The CDR3 has 15 residues. CDR3 amino acids: CASSASRVPNYGYTF. In nucleotides, the CDR3 is TGTGCCAGCAGCGCCAGCAGGGTTCCTAACTATGGCTACACCTTC. Based on the CDR3 plus reference TRBV9 and TRBJ1-2, the full variable domain is DSGVTQTPKHLITATGQRVTLRCSPRSGDLSVYWYQQSLDQGLQFLIQYYNGEERAKGNILERFSAQQFPDLHSELNLSSLELGDSALYFCASSASRVPNYGYTFGSGTRLTVV.

The CDR3 here is CATSNSKETQYF. In DNA, the CDR3 is TGTGCCACCAGCAATAGCAAGGAGACCCAGTACTTC. The chain has TRBV15 and TRBJ2-7; D ambiguous. The assigned J gene may be wrong: the sequence end matches TRBJ2-5 better. The CDR3 consists of 12 residues. In germline, CDR1 is LNHNV, CDR2 YYDKDF (reference sequence).

The chain combines TRBV28 with TRBJ2-5, with D possibly TRBD1 on 6 matching bases. The V gene lost 4 bases and the J gene lost 2 bases, with 14 bases spanning the gap. Per germline, CDR1 MDHEN and CDR2 SYDVKM. This CDR3 contains 15 residues. In nucleotides, the CDR3 is TGTGCCAGCAGTTCCTCCGGGACACTTCAAGAGACCCAGTACTTC. Translating it yields CASSSSGTLQETQYF.

A remark on this clonotype: One junction end disagrees with the germline gene, perhaps due to a read error. V gene TRBV7-9 combines with J gene TRBJ2-3; TRBD2 aligns across 10 bases. Germline loops: CDR1 SEHNR, CDR2 FQNEAQ (reference sequence). The CDR3 is made up of 18 amino acids. The CDR3: CASNPLASGGPSTDTRYF. CDR3 DNA sequence: TGTGCCAGCAACCCCTTGGCTAGCGGGGGACCTAGCACAGATACGCGGTATTTT.

The V call is TRBV5-5, the J call TRBJ2-1; possible D gene TRBD1, 5 bases. Germline CDR1 and CDR2: SGHKS and YYEKEE (reference sequence). The CDR3 consists of 17 residues. V was trimmed by 4 bases and J by 1 base, leaving 18 bases between them. CDR3 in DNA: TGTGCCAGCAGCATTGCCTGGCTCGACAGATCCTACAATGAGCAGTTCTTC. Translation: CASSIAWLDRSYNEQFF.

The CDR3: CASSSPRGIPIGEQFF. CDR3 in DNA: TGTGCCAGCAGCTCCCCCCGGGGGATACCGATTGGTGAGCAGTTCTTC. J is TRBJ2-1 and V is TRBV11-2; maybe TRBD2 (6 bases). Trimming removed 4 bases at V and 9 bases at J, with 22 bases between. The V gene's germline CDR1 is SGHAT and CDR2 FQNNGV. The CDR3 has 16 residues.

This clonotype was counted a few times. This CDR3 reads CASRSPLAGTYNEQFF. The CDR3 DNA is TGTGCCAGCAGGTCCCCTCTAGCGGGGACTTACAATGAGCAGTTCTTC. The chain is built from TRBV6-2 or TRBV6-3 and TRBJ2-1, with 9 bases that match TRBD2. V lost 6 bases and J lost 4; bases outside the gene matches: 10. From germline, CDR1 is MNHEY and CDR2 SVGEGT. This CDR3 comprises 16 residues.

V usage is TRBV12-3 or TRBV12-4 and J usage is TRBJ1-1, with 8 nucleotides matching TRBD1. This CDR3 contains 14 residues. V lost 3 bases and J lost 5; bases outside the gene matches: 5. The CDR3 region has the DNA TGTGCCAGCAGTTTCCTCACAGGGGGGACTGAAGCTTTCTTT. This encodes CASSFLTGGTEAFF.

This chain links TRBV14 with TRBJ2-4; no definite D call. The J call is in doubt because the DNA end fits TRBJ2-7 better. CDR1 SGHDN and CDR2 FVKESK come from the germline V gene. The CDR3 sequence is 15 residues long. The CDR3 loop reads CASSQAATTSYEQYF. DNA for the CDR3: TGTGCCAGCAGCCAAGCTGCCACTACCTCATACGAGCAGTACTTC.

The chain employs TRBV6-6 and TRBJ2-7; D is uncertain. The CDR3 is 15 residues long. Germline values: CDR1 MNHNY, CDR2 SVGAGI (reference sequence). V dropped 5 bases and J dropped 0 bases, with 14 bases sitting between them. Here the CDR3 DNA reads TGTGCCAGCAGTCCCGGCCAGGTTCACTCCTACGAGCAGTACTTC. Its translation: CASSPGQVHSYEQYF.

The rearrangement uses TRBV6-1 and TRBJ2-5; 7 bases are shared with TRBD1. Trimming at V came to 6 bases and at J to 0 bases, leaving 1 base not matched to a gene. The V gene's germline CDR1 is MNHNS and CDR2 SASEGT. The CDR3 totals 13 residues. In DNA, the CDR3 is TGTGCCAGCAGCGGACAGGACCAAGAGACCCAGTACTTC. Residues: CASSGQDQETQYF.

The chain is built from TRBV7-8 and TRBJ2-7; possibly TRBD1 for D (5 bases). The germline gives CDR1 SGHVS, CDR2 FQNEAQ. V was pared by 0 bases and J by 0 bases, with 9 bases between. The CDR3 extends over 15 amino acids. The CDR3 loop is CASSLARVGSYEQYF. The DNA of the CDR3 is TGTGCCAGCAGCTTAGCCAGGGTGGGCTCCTACGAGCAGTACTTC.

The CDR3 DNA is TGTGCCAGCAGCCAGCACAGGGGCTCCTACGAGCAGTACTTC. Translated: CASSQHRGSYEQYF. This chain connects TRBV7-2 to TRBJ2-7; 7 bases line up with TRBD1. The trim removed 5 bases at V and 0 bases at J, leaving 4 bases unmatched. This CDR3 is 14 amino acids long. Germline CDR1 SGHTA, CDR2 FQGNSA.

The chain carries TRBV12-3 or TRBV12-4 and TRBJ2-7; 10 nucleotides agree with TRBD2. V was clipped by 4 bases and J by 3 bases; unmatched bases: 9. CDR3 length: 16 amino acids. The CDR3 region is CASSSLAGVNFYEQYF. The DNA for the CDR3 is TGTGCCAGCAGTTCTCTAGCGGGGGTCAACTTCTACGAGCAGTACTTC.

Only a few counts were recorded for this clonotype. The V call is TRBV4-3, the J call TRBJ2-7; D might be TRBD1 (7 bases). The J call may be mistaken, given a closer DNA end match to TRBJ2-5. The CDR3 is made up of 16 amino acids. Germline V gene sequence: CDR1 LGHNA, CDR2 YSLEER. Here the CDR3 DNA reads TGCGCCAGCAGCCAAGCCAGGGGGGCTTTGAAAGAGACCCAGTACTTC. Residues: CASSQARGALKETQYF.

The genes are TRBV7-2 and TRBJ2-1; D gene ambiguous. Germline lookup yields CDR1 SGHTA and CDR2 FQGNSA. The CDR3 is 14 amino acids. Trimming stripped 1 base from V and 6 bases from J, with 10 bases between. The CDR3, as DNA: TGTGCCAGCAGCTTAGGGGGTAGCAGCAATGAGCAGTTCTTC. It is translated as CASSLGGSSNEQFF.

A few counts support this clonotype. The chain recombines TRBV6-2 or TRBV6-3 with TRBJ2-3; D remains unclear. V dropped 7 bases and J dropped 5 bases, with 16 bases sitting between them. Germline CDR1 is MNHEY and CDR2 is SVGEGT. The CDR3 spans 14 residues. The CDR3 DNA reads TGTGCCAGCAATTCCGGCCTCCATAGAGATACGCAGTATTTT. Protein product: CASNSGLHRDTQYF.

The count of this clonotype is one. The J gene is TRBJ2-1, the V gene TRBV10-3, with 13 nucleotides matching TRBD2. Trimming cost V 6 bases and J 9 bases; bases outside gene matches: 8. The germline V gene has CDR1 ENHRY and CDR2 SYGVKD. CDR3 size: 15 residues. The CDR3, as DNA: TGTGCCATCAGCTCGACTAGCGGGGGGCAGGGTGAGCAGTTCTTC. Translated, it gives CAISSTSGGQGEQFF.